This T cell receptor (beta chain) stems from a study of T cells in Graves' hyperthyroidism and ophthalmopathy. Study results and caveats: Blood held most thyroid clonotypes expanded above 0.001 frequency.

Germline values: CDR1 SGHTA, CDR2 FQGTGA. This CDR3 contains 12 residues. Trimming shortened V by 4 bases and J by 6 bases, and 9 bases separated the two germline ends. The source material, RNA transcripts, was used to amplify TCR beta CDR3 regions. HTBI primers were employed in a first-round RT-PCR of the TCR CDR3. TCRdb reanalysed the multiplex PCR reads using MiXCR and keeps one entry per CDR3 protein. The sample has around 540,000 distinct CDR3 sequences; about 15% are singletons. In the case of this clonotype: The antigen remains undetermined. This likely comes from a read error, as the CDR3 has no conserved phenylalanine or tryptophan at its end.

Sequences were obtained from blood. This clonotype was sampled from a woman younger than 45 with Graves' ophthalmopathy. The chain combines TRBV7-3 with TRBJ1-2; D is uncertain. CDR3 residues: CASSSVGDGYTL. For the CDR3, the DNA is TGTGCCAGCAGCTCCGTGGGCGATGGCTACACCCTC.